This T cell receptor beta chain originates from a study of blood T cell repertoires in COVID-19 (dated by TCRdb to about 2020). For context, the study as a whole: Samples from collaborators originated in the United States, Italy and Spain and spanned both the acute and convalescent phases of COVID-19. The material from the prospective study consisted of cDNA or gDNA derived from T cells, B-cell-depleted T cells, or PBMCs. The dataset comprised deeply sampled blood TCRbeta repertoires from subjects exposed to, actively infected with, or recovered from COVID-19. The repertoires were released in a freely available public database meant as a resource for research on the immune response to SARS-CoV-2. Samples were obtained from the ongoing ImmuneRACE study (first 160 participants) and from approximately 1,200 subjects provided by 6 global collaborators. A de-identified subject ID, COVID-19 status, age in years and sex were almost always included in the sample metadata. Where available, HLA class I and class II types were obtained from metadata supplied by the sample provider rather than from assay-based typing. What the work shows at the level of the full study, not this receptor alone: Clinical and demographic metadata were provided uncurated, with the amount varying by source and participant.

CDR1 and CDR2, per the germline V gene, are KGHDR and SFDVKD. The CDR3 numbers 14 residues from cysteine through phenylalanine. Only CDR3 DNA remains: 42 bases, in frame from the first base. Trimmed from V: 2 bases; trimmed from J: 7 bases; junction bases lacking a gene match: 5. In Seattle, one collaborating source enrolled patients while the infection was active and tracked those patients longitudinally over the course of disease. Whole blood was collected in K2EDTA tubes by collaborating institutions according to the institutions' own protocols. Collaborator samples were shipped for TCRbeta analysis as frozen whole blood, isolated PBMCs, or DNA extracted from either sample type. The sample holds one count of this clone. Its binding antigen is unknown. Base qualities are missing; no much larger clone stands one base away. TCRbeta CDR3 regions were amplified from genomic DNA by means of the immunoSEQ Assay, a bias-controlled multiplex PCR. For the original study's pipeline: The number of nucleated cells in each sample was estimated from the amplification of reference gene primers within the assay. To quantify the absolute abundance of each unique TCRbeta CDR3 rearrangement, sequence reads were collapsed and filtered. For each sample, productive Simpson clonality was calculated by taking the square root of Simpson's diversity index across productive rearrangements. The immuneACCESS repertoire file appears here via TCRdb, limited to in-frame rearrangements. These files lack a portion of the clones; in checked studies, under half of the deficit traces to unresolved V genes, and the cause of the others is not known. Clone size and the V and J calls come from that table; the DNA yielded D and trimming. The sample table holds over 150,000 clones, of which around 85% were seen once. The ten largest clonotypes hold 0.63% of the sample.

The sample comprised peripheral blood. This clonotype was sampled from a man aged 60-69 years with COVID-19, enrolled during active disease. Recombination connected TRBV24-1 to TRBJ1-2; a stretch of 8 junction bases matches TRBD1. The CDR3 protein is CATSDYRTGLGYTF. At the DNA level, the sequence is TGTGCCACCAGTGATTACCGGACAGGGCTTGGCTACACCTTC.